The T cell receptor (beta chain) under discussion was sequenced for a study of vaccination and CD4 T cells after COVID-19. Looking at the study overall: Mild disease affected under 10 convalescent patients and severe disease one, all SARS-CoV-2 positive by nasal swab PCR. Overlapping spike pools from SARS-CoV-2 and HCoV-NL63, HCoV-OC43 and HCoV-229E served as culture stimuli.

The treatment here: roughly 11-day PBMC culture with coronavirus spike peptide pools or control peptides (ViraFEST assay). The study sequenced cultured CD4+ T cell DNA using the Oncomine TCR Beta short-read assay. Each CDR3 protein gets one entry after TCRdb re-called the PCR reads with MiXCR. This table holds 20,000 to 25,000 distinct CDR3 sequences, around two fifths found once. The germline gives CDR1 SGHTA, CDR2 FQGNSA. The V and J ends lost 1 base and 5 bases respectively, with 11 bases between them. This CDR3 spans 14 amino acids. Study-wide results and limits: The researchers studied relatively few convalescent patients and omitted early post-infection timepoints. The rise in median SARS-CoV-2-reactive clonotypes, from around 19 to 38, was not significant.

About this clonotype: What it binds is unknown.

This TCR derives from a human donor who had recovered from COVID-19. This chain connects TRBV7-2 to TRBJ1-2; no clear D. The sequencing input was CD4+ T cells from blood, cultured in vitro. The CDR3 here is CASSLDHSAYGYTF. The DNA for the CDR3 is TGTGCCAGCAGCTTAGATCACTCCGCGTATGGCTACACCTTC.